These 19 T cell receptor beta chains came from one sample sequenced in a study of identical twins. TCRdb reprocessed the 5' RACE reads via MiXCR and lists one record per CDR3 protein. The sample records 500,000 to 650,000 distinct CDR3 sequences, approximately 20% being singletons. These sequences were also reported in another study, on yellow fever vaccine responses in identical twins.

The source material was CD4+ T cells sorted from blood. These receptor sequences come from a woman aged 18-30 years in good health.

The V call is TRBV5-1, the J call TRBJ2-5; D call uncertain. CDR3 length equals 13 residues. Trimming took off 8 bases at V and 5 bases at J, with 16 bases between the two ends. Per the germline V gene, CDR1 is SGHRS and CDR2 is YFSETQ. The CDR3: CASKVSPSETQYF. CDR3 in DNA: TGCGCCAGTAAGGTGTCTCCATCGGAGACCCAGTACTTC.

The chain is built from TRBV27 and TRBJ1-5, with a tentative D call TRBD1 (5 bases). Germline V gives CDR1 MNHEY, CDR2 SMNVEV (reference sequence). Trimming cost V 2 bases and J 6 bases, with 8 bases left between them. This CDR3 region has 13 residues. CDR3 sequence reads: CASSLVRGQPQHF. The CDR3 nucleotides are TGTGCCAGCAGTTTAGTGAGGGGTCAGCCCCAGCATTTT.

This chain links TRBV20-1 with TRBJ1-6; perhaps TRBD1 as D (5 bases). Germline CDR1 is DFQATT and CDR2 is SNEGSKA (reference sequence). Trimming left V 1 base short and J 7 bases short, with 14 bases between. The CDR3 loop spans 15 amino acids. CDR3 sequence (DNA): TGCAGTGCTAGAGGTTGGGGGGTCTCCAATTCACCCCTCCACTTT. Protein product: CSARGWGVSNSPLHF.

This clonotype occurred a few times. CDR3 sequence reads: CASSYKGGGANVLTF. For the CDR3, the DNA is TGTGCCAGCAGTTATAAGGGGGGTGGGGCCAACGTCCTGACTTTC. The rearrangement joins TRBV12-3 or TRBV12-4 to TRBJ2-6; D could derive from TRBD1 or TRBD2 (6 bases each). Trimming left V 4 bases short and J 3 bases short, with 10 bases between. The CDR3 is 15 residues long.

The CDR3 protein is CATSPTSGITYEQYF. DNA for the CDR3: TGTGCCACCAGCCCGACTAGCGGGATCACCTACGAGCAGTACTTC. The gene calls are TRBV24-1 and TRBJ2-7, with TRBD2 identical over 11 bases. CDR1 and CDR2 (germline): KGHDR, SFDVKD. The CDR3 has 15 amino acids. Trimming cost V 7 bases and J 2 bases; bases outside gene matches: 6.

This clonotype was detected only a few times. The genes are TRBV4-1 and TRBJ2-1, with 11 bases fitting TRBD2. There are 20 residues in the CDR3. Germline CDR1 MGHRA, CDR2 YSYEKL. The V segment lost 0 bases and the J segment 3 bases; nucleotides outside the gene matches: 13. The CDR3 protein is CASSQEFWLAGGTNYNEQFF. CDR3 bases: TGCGCCAGCAGCCAAGAGTTCTGGCTAGCGGGGGGTACTAACTACAATGAGCAGTTCTTC.

The J gene is TRBJ2-3, the V gene TRBV20-1; D is undetermined. Per the germline V gene, CDR1 is DFQATT and CDR2 is SNEGSKA (reference sequence). The CDR3 contains 12 residues. Trimming cost V 8 bases and J 0 bases, with 9 bases left between them. The CDR3 region is CSSGVSTDTQYF. The CDR3 DNA reads as TGCAGTAGTGGCGTAAGCACAGATACGCAGTATTTT.

This sequence joins TRBV11-1 and TRBJ2-3; D is unresolved. CDR1 and CDR2 from the germline V gene are SGHAT and FQDESV (reference sequence). The CDR3 is 15 amino acids. The V end lost 3 bases, the J end lost 4 bases, and 14 bases lay between the germline ends. The CDR3 region is CASSFQPPQSDTQYF. As DNA, the CDR3 is TGTGCCAGCAGCTTTCAACCACCACAGTCAGATACGCAGTATTTT.

This clonotype was detected a few times. The chain combines TRBV10-1 with TRBJ2-3, with TRBD2 identical over 11 bases. V was pared by 5 bases and J by 0 bases, with 4 bases of the junction left unmatched. CDR3 length: 16 amino acids. Per germline, CDR1 WNHNN and CDR2 SYGVQD (reference sequence). The CDR3 protein is CASSRLAGPSTDTQYF. In nucleotides, the CDR3 is TGCGCCAGCAGTAGACTAGCGGGGCCTAGCACAGATACGCAGTATTTT.

This clonotype came up a few times. The chain employs TRBV4-1 and TRBJ2-2; a possible D gene is TRBD2 (5 bases). The V gene's germline CDR1 is MGHRA and CDR2 YSYEKL. V lost 3 bases to trimming and J lost 4 bases, with 18 bases between them. The CDR3 loop spans 17 amino acids. CDR3 DNA sequence: TGCGCCAGCAGCCAGAGCGTCGTCCGGGATAGCACCGGGGAGCTGTTTTTT. It translates to CASSQSVVRDSTGELFF.

The chain has TRBV27 and TRBJ2-3; D is ambiguous. The V gene lost 1 base and the J gene lost 8 bases, with 13 bases spanning the gap. Germline V gene sequence: CDR1 MNHEY, CDR2 SMNVEV (reference sequence). The CDR3 length is 14 residues. The CDR3 protein is CASSLLVPPSTQYF. The CDR3 region has the DNA TGTGCCAGCAGTTTATTGGTGCCCCCGAGTACGCAGTATTTT.

This clonotype appeared a few times. This sequence joins TRBV6-1 and TRBJ2-7; D is ambiguous. V lost 2 bases to trimming and J lost 3 bases, with 14 bases between them. The CDR3 is 15 amino acids. The germline V gene encodes CDR1 MNHNS and CDR2 SASEGT. The CDR3 here is CASSELLGTNYEQYF. In DNA form, the CDR3 reads TGTGCCAGCAGTGAACTTCTCGGAACTAACTACGAGCAGTACTTC.

The gene calls are TRBV11-2 and TRBJ2-3, with D perhaps TRBD1 (5 bases). The V and J ends lost 2 bases and 1 base respectively, with 10 bases between them. Germline V gene lookup returns CDR1 SGHAT and CDR2 FQNNGV. CDR3 length: 15 residues. The DNA of the CDR3 is TGTGCCAGCAGCTTATCGGTGACAGGCACAGATACGCAGTATTTT. Encoded protein: CASSLSVTGTDTQYF.

In DNA, the CDR3 is TGCAGTGCTGGGGACAAATCGAACACAGATACGCAGTATTTT. Protein product: CSAGDKSNTDTQYF. The chain joins TRBV20-1 to TRBJ2-3; D may be TRBD1 (6 bases). This CDR3 is built from 14 residues. V lost 5 bases to trimming and J lost 2 bases, with 14 bases between them. CDR1 and CDR2 from the germline V gene are DFQATT and SNEGSKA (reference sequence).

The chain carries TRBV10-3 and TRBJ2-6, with 9 bases aligning to TRBD2. J gave up 4 bases and V 6 bases, and 1 base lay outside the gene matches. Per the germline V gene, CDR1 is ENHRY and CDR2 is SYGVKD. The CDR3 totals 14 residues. CDR3 sequence: CAISGTSGANVLTF. Written as DNA, the CDR3 is TGTGCCATCAGCGGGACTAGCGGGGCCAACGTCCTGACTTTC.

This chain connects TRBV4-1 to TRBJ2-5; D not resolved. With 0 bases removed from V and 1 base from J, the gap between germline ends came to 9 bases. The CDR3 sequence is 15 residues long. Germline-derived CDR1 and CDR2 are MGHRA and YSYEKL. The CDR3: CASSQDRSVQETQYF. In DNA form, the CDR3 reads TGCGCCAGCAGCCAAGATCGGTCCGTCCAAGAGACCCAGTACTTC.

This clonotype turned up a few times. The rearrangement joins TRBV12-3 or TRBV12-4 to TRBJ2-1, with TRBD2 matching 11 bases. This CDR3 region has 17 residues. Trimming removed 3 bases from V and 7 bases from J; junction bases left unmatched: 11. DNA for the CDR3: TGTGCCAGCAGTTTGGGGGGGGGCCTAGCGGGAGGTAATGAGCAGTTCTTC. It is translated as CASSLGGGLAGGNEQFF.

J is TRBJ1-1 and V is TRBV2, with 7 bases lining up with TRBD1. The V and J ends lost 6 bases and 2 bases, in that order; junction bases with no gene match: 6. This CDR3 is 14 amino acids long. Germline assignment: CDR1 SNHLY and CDR2 FYNNEI. CDR3 DNA: TGTGCCAGCAGGCCGACAGGGATTAACACTGAAGCTTTCTTT. It yields the protein CASRPTGINTEAFF.

The chain links TRBV12-3 or TRBV12-4 to TRBJ2-2; D possibly uses TRBD1 or TRBD2 (5 bases each). Trimming stripped 5 bases from V and 2 bases from J, with 18 bases between. This CDR3 is 17 amino acids long. CDR3 bases: TGTGCCAGCAGTCCACATTTGGGGGAAGGAAACACCGGGGAGCTGTTTTTT. Protein sequence: CASSPHLGEGNTGELFF.